Reported below is one T cell receptor beta chain. Its target is not known. The data were produced by immunoSEQ multiplex PCR, yet TCRdb's version contains in-frame clones alone and is incomplete. The sample holds 85,000 to 100,000 clones, approximately 91% seen once. These data come from a study of T cell responses to AZD1222 COVID-19 vaccine. Study-wide context: Recipients boosted at about 4 weeks or about 12 weeks are pooled.

The CDR3 has 15 amino acids. Looked up from germline, CDR1 is SGHTA and CDR2 is FQGNSA. The germline V and J ends were trimmed by 1 base and 4 bases, with 13 bases remaining between them. Findings and limits, study-wide: Per reports, nearly half of all spike-specific TCRs target regions that are unmutated in variants. Only 6 or 7 people who got AZD1222 tested seropositive at baseline. Vaccine-related CD4 TCRs covered spike, predominating at 160-218 and 743-854.

The chain combines TRBV7-2 with TRBJ1-2; D might be TRBD1 (5 bases). The TCR originated in an adult in good health. The specimen was peripheral blood, collected on day 0 of AZD1222 vaccination. The CDR3 bases are TGTGCCAGCAGCTTAGGCGGGGGGGTTGGCTATGGCTACACCTTC. This gives the protein CASSLGGGVGYGYTF.